One T cell receptor (beta chain) is described in this entry. What it binds is not known. For the second PCR, which ran for roughly 6 to 12 cycles, a sample-barcoded 5' primer and a J-beta primer mix were used. Paired-end reads containing CDR3 totaled no fewer than 2.5 million for each sample. One entry per CDR3 protein results from TCRdb running MiXCR on the 5' RACE reads. This sample has 1.5 million to 2 million distinct CDR3 sequences, with approximately 39% found just once. Germline V lookup: CDR1 MNHEY, CDR2 SVGEGT. The CDR3 runs to 17 residues. V lost 7 bases, J lost 4 bases, and 23 bases lay in between. The data derive from a study of blood T cells in healthy people across ages. Findings of the study overall: Roughly linear age-related decline in beta diversity appeared, significant by age 40.

Caucasian individuals from Russia who were healthy and aged about 6 to 95 acted as donors. The sequencing input was blood. This chain connects TRBV6-2 or TRBV6-3 to TRBJ1-5; D ambiguous. This sequence originates from a human donor in good health. CDR3 sequence (DNA): TGTGCCAGCACTACTATACCGATTTCTTTCCGGAATCAGCCCCAGCATTTT. This codes for CASTTIPISFRNQPQHF.